This TCR beta chain was observed in a study of metastatic and nonmetastatic thyroid tumors. In the study overall: Samples came from malignant and benign thyroid patients, and repertoires were compared across blood and tumor or nodule tissue. Whole-study results and caveats: Malignant tumors reportedly showed significantly higher TCR beta diversity than benign nodules in both blood and tumor.

Among the patients, none had received any treatment before thyroid surgery. Authors' analysis steps: Researchers built a distant-metastasis classifier for papillary thyroid cancer that drew on CDR3 differences across clinicopathological groups. TCRdb re-analyzed the PCR reads through MiXCR. None of the V and J calls come from the authors' own analysis; TCRdb made them. The sample carries 70,000 or so clones, around 14% recorded once. Germline CDR1 is MDHEN and CDR2 is SYDVKM. Trimming cost V 2 bases and J 5 bases, with 4 bases left between them. This CDR3 has 12 residues. Details on this clone: Its specificity is not known.

The sequencing sample was made of blood. The source is a male donor with papillary thyroid cancer or a benign thyroid nodule (not recorded which). Some clones in this sample may be carry-over from other donors' samples. This chain joins TRBV28 and TRBJ1-5; D gene unclear. CDR3 in DNA: TGTGCCAGCAGTTTAGGGTATCAGCCCCAGCATTTT. This encodes CASSLGYQPQHF.